This T cell receptor beta chain emerged from a study of T cell responses to AZD1222 COVID-19 vaccine. The CDR3 length is 12 residues. Trimming took 5 bases from V and 10 from J, leaving 12 bases between them. Per germline, CDR1 MNHEY and CDR2 SVGAGI. Libraries were prepared by immunoSEQ multiplex PCR; TCRdb keeps only in-frame clonotypes and omits some of them. This sample carries 45,000 to 65,000 clones, nearly 80% of them seen once, and the ten largest clones take just under 5%. The receptor comes from an adult who received the AZD1222 COVID-19 vaccine. This chain links TRBV6-5 with TRBJ2-1, with D hard to call. The starting material was peripheral blood, obtained 28 days after the second AZD1222 dose. The CDR3 is CASSQRGVEQFF. CDR3 coding DNA: TGTGCCAGCAGTCAGCGAGGAGTGGAGCAGTTCTTC.